This is a list of T cell receptor beta chains from one sample in a study of T cell repertoires in cytomegalovirus infection. TCRdb reprocessed the reads with MiXCR, giving one entry per CDR3 protein. This table holds fewer than 950,000 distinct CDR3 sequences, 32% found once. Their recognized antigens are unknown. The sequenced sample was cultured CD8+ T cells from PBMCs, obtained from culture after CMV antigen stimulation. The receptors were sampled from a human donor in good health (CMV status not recorded). Some clones in this sample may be carry-over from other donors' samples. Each CDR3 is given with its conserved first and last residue. D genes are given only for firm matches. Clone size is stated in some rows and not others, as once, few, many or a class when expanded.

j_gene: TRBJ1-2; d_gene: .; abundance: .; v_gene: TRBV4-2; CDR3aa: CASSQESQDLDGYTF; CDR3nt: TGTGCCAGCAGCCAAGAGAGCCAGGACTTAGATGGCTACACCTTC
j_gene: TRBJ2-1; d_gene: TRBD1; abundance: many; v_gene: TRBV19; CDR3aa: CASSIPYTGVRLYNEQFF; CDR3nt: TGTGCCAGTAGTATCCCTTATACAGGGGTTCGACTCTACAATGAGCAGTTCTTC
j_gene: TRBJ1-1; d_gene: .; abundance: .; v_gene: TRBV7-9; CDR3aa: CASSSSRTPGAAFF; CDR3nt: TGTGCCAGCAGCTCCTCCCGGACCCCAGGTGCAGCTTTCTTT
j_gene: TRBJ1-4; d_gene: .; abundance: .; v_gene: TRBV7-4; CDR3aa: CASSSPSGFEKLFF; CDR3nt: TGTGCCAGCAGCTCACCCTCAGGGTTTGAAAAACTGTTTTTT
j_gene: TRBJ1-6; d_gene: TRBD1; abundance: .; v_gene: TRBV20-1; CDR3aa: CSARDNGQGIGSLHF; CDR3nt: TGCAGTGCTAGAGATAACGGACAGGGTATTGGGTCCCTCCACTTT
j_gene: TRBJ1-2; d_gene: .; abundance: .; v_gene: TRBV27; CDR3aa: CASSSYSSYVYTF; CDR3nt: TGTGCCAGCAGTTCTTACTCGAGTTATGTCTACACCTTC
j_gene: TRBJ1-2; d_gene: TRBD1; abundance: .; v_gene: TRBV7-9; CDR3aa: CASSLEVRGRHGYTF; CDR3nt: TGTGCCAGCAGCTTAGAGGTCAGGGGGCGACATGGCTACACCTTC
j_gene: TRBJ2-5; d_gene: .; abundance: few; v_gene: TRBV12-3/TRBV12-4; CDR3aa: CASSLPGEQTQYF; CDR3nt: TGTGCCAGCAGTCTCCCGGGAGAGCAGACCCAGTACTTC
j_gene: TRBJ2-3; d_gene: TRBD2; abundance: many; v_gene: TRBV7-9; CDR3aa: CASSLAGRGGPSKTDTQYF; CDR3nt: TGTGCCAGCAGCTTAGCTGGGCGGGGGGGCCCCAGCAAGACAGATACGCAGTATTTT
j_gene: TRBJ1-4; d_gene: .; abundance: .; v_gene: TRBV6-5; CDR3aa: CASSYSRATVNEKLFF; CDR3nt: TGTGCCAGCAGTTACTCGAGGGCGACGGTTAATGAAAAACTGTTTTTT
j_gene: TRBJ2-1; d_gene: TRBD2; abundance: .; v_gene: TRBV27; CDR3aa: CASSSLTSGGARNEQFF; CDR3nt: TGTGCCAGCAGTTCCTTGACTAGCGGGGGGGCGCGGAATGAGCAGTTCTTC
j_gene: TRBJ1-1; d_gene: TRBD1; abundance: .; v_gene: TRBV4-1; CDR3aa: CASSHTQGARNTEAFF; CDR3nt: TGCGCCAGCAGCCATACACAGGGGGCTAGGAACACTGAAGCTTTCTTT
j_gene: TRBJ2-1; d_gene: .; abundance: .; v_gene: TRBV7-3; CDR3aa: CASSSSHEQFF; CDR3nt: TGTGCCAGCAGCTCGTCCCATGAGCAGTTCTTC
j_gene: TRBJ1-1; d_gene: .; abundance: .; v_gene: TRBV28; CDR3aa: CASSPRGPGDNTEAFF; CDR3nt: TGTGCCAGCAGTCCCCGGGGCCCGGGGGACAACACTGAAGCTTTCTTT
j_gene: TRBJ1-5; d_gene: .; abundance: few; v_gene: TRBV19; CDR3aa: CASSIRGGSNQPQHF; CDR3nt: TGTGCCAGTAGTATTCGGGGCGGATCGAATCAGCCCCAGCATTTT
j_gene: TRBJ1-5; d_gene: .; abundance: few; v_gene: TRBV7-6; CDR3aa: CASSPDGGQGNQPQHF; CDR3nt: TGTGCCAGCAGCCCCGATGGGGGGCAGGGCAATCAGCCCCAGCATTTT
j_gene: TRBJ2-1; d_gene: .; abundance: few; v_gene: TRBV5-5; CDR3aa: CASSWTTYEQFF; CDR3nt: TGTGCCAGCAGCTGGACTACATATGAGCAGTTCTTC
j_gene: TRBJ2-1; d_gene: TRBD1; abundance: .; v_gene: TRBV29-1; CDR3aa: CSVPLQGAYNEQFF; CDR3nt: TGCAGCGTCCCTTTACAGGGGGCCTACAATGAGCAGTTCTTC
j_gene: TRBJ2-5; d_gene: TRBD2; abundance: .; v_gene: TRBV28; CDR3aa: CASTFGRAETQYF; CDR3nt: TGTGCCAGCACTTTTGGGAGGGCAGAGACCCAGTACTTC
j_gene: TRBJ2-1; d_gene: TRBD2; abundance: few; v_gene: TRBV7-9; CDR3aa: CASSSSTAGDTHNEQFF; CDR3nt: TGTGCCAGCAGCTCGTCAACCGCGGGGGATACTCACAATGAGCAGTTCTTC
j_gene: TRBJ1-2; d_gene: .; abundance: .; v_gene: TRBV14; CDR3aa: CASSQGSTYGYTF; CDR3nt: TGTGCCAGCAGCCAGGGCAGCACCTATGGCTACACCTTC
j_gene: TRBJ2-3; d_gene: TRBD2; abundance: few; v_gene: TRBV4-3; CDR3aa: CASSQAGTSGPTDTQYF; CDR3nt: TGCGCCAGCAGCCAAGCCGGGACTAGCGGACCCACGGATACGCAGTATTTT
j_gene: TRBJ1-1; d_gene: .; abundance: few; v_gene: TRBV5-4; CDR3aa: CASSWEGIMNTEAFF; CDR3nt: TGTGCCAGCTCCTGGGAGGGTATAATGAACACTGAAGCTTTCTTT
j_gene: TRBJ1-1; d_gene: TRBD1; abundance: .; v_gene: TRBV9; CDR3aa: CASSVAGGRNTEAFF; CDR3nt: TGTGCCAGCAGCGTAGCAGGGGGGAGGAACACTGAAGCTTTCTTT
j_gene: TRBJ1-2; d_gene: .; abundance: few; v_gene: TRBV7-9; CDR3aa: CASSSDTNGYTF; CDR3nt: TGTGCCAGCAGCTCCGACACGAATGGCTACACCTTC
j_gene: TRBJ2-1; d_gene: .; abundance: .; v_gene: TRBV27; CDR3aa: CASKEVGFTYNEQFF; CDR3nt: TGTGCCAGCAAAGAGGTGGGGTTTACCTACAATGAGCAGTTCTTC
j_gene: TRBJ2-7; d_gene: .; abundance: .; v_gene: TRBV7-6; CDR3aa: CASSSSVGDEQYF; CDR3nt: TGTGCCAGCAGTTCATCCGTAGGGGACGAGCAGTACTTC
j_gene: TRBJ1-2; d_gene: TRBD1; abundance: .; v_gene: TRBV6-6; CDR3aa: CASTYSDRGQDGYTF; CDR3nt: TGTGCCAGCACCTACTCCGACAGGGGGCAAGATGGCTACACCTTC
j_gene: TRBJ2-3; d_gene: TRBD1; abundance: .; v_gene: TRBV18; CDR3aa: CASSITGQGRTDTQYF; CDR3nt: TGTGCCAGCTCTATAACCGGACAGGGCCGCACCGATACGCAGTATTTT
j_gene: TRBJ2-3; d_gene: TRBD2; abundance: few; v_gene: TRBV7-9; CDR3aa: CASSLPSGSTDTQYF; CDR3nt: TGTGCCAGCAGCTTGCCTAGCGGGAGCACAGATACGCAGTATTTT
j_gene: TRBJ2-5; d_gene: .; abundance: .; v_gene: TRBV4-1; CDR3aa: CASSQQGSKETQYF; CDR3nt: TGCGCCAGCAGCCAACAAGGGTCCAAAGAGACCCAGTACTTC
j_gene: TRBJ2-1; d_gene: TRBD2; abundance: few; v_gene: TRBV27; CDR3aa: CASSFGTTHNEQFF; CDR3nt: TGTGCCAGCAGTTTCGGGACTACCCACAATGAGCAGTTCTTC
j_gene: TRBJ1-6; d_gene: .; abundance: many; v_gene: TRBV19; CDR3aa: CASADLGGNSPLHF; CDR3nt: TGTGCCAGTGCCGACCTCGGGGGGAATTCACCCCTCCACTTT
j_gene: TRBJ1-1; d_gene: .; abundance: few; v_gene: TRBV4-1; CDR3aa: CASSQDETVRPGEAFF; CDR3nt: TGCGCCAGCAGCCAAGATGAGACGGTCCGACCGGGTGAAGCTTTCTTT
j_gene: TRBJ1-1; d_gene: TRBD1; abundance: .; v_gene: TRBV6-5; CDR3aa: CASSYPGQGFTEAFF; CDR3nt: TGTGCCAGCAGTTACCCGGGACAGGGTTTCACTGAAGCTTTCTTT
j_gene: TRBJ2-5; d_gene: TRBD1; abundance: .; v_gene: TRBV18; CDR3aa: CASSPSDRGREETQYF; CDR3nt: TGTGCCAGCTCACCATCCGACAGGGGGCGAGAAGAGACCCAGTACTTC
j_gene: TRBJ1-5; d_gene: TRBD1; abundance: few; v_gene: TRBV7-6; CDR3aa: CASSPATGSDQPQHF; CDR3nt: TGTGCCAGCAGCCCAGCGACAGGGTCGGACCAGCCCCAGCATTTT
j_gene: TRBJ2-1; d_gene: .; abundance: many; v_gene: TRBV7-8; CDR3aa: CASSLAAASPYNEQFF; CDR3nt: TGTGCCAGCAGCTTAGCGGCAGCATCACCTTACAATGAGCAGTTCTTC
j_gene: TRBJ2-3; d_gene: TRBD2; abundance: .; v_gene: TRBV5-8; CDR3aa: CASSLARGRADTQYF; CDR3nt: TGTGCCAGCAGCTTGGCGCGGGGGAGAGCAGATACGCAGTATTTT
j_gene: TRBJ2-7; d_gene: .; abundance: few; v_gene: TRBV4-1; CDR3aa: CASSRGDSYEQYF; CDR3nt: TGCGCCAGCAGCCGTGGGGACTCCTACGAGCAGTACTTC
j_gene: TRBJ2-1; d_gene: TRBD1; abundance: few; v_gene: TRBV7-8; CDR3aa: CASSKPGTGSYNEQFF; CDR3nt: TGTGCCAGCAGCAAACCCGGGACAGGGTCCTACAATGAGCAGTTCTTC
j_gene: TRBJ1-1; d_gene: .; abundance: few; v_gene: TRBV7-2; CDR3aa: CASSSDKYMNTEAFF; CDR3nt: TGTGCCAGCAGCTCGGACAAGTACATGAACACTGAAGCTTTCTTT
j_gene: TRBJ1-2; d_gene: .; abundance: .; v_gene: TRBV14; CDR3aa: CASSQERAARISGYTF; CDR3nt: TGTGCCAGCAGCCAAGAGCGTGCAGCCCGGATAAGCGGCTACACCTTC
j_gene: TRBJ2-4; d_gene: .; abundance: .; v_gene: TRBV12-3/TRBV12-4; CDR3aa: CASSRDGYFSIQYF; CDR3nt: TGTGCCAGCAGTCGGGACGGATACTTTAGCATTCAGTACTTC
j_gene: TRBJ2-5; d_gene: TRBD2; abundance: .; v_gene: TRBV25-1; CDR3aa: CASSDLLGAAGGDGETQYF; CDR3nt: TGTGCCAGCAGTGACCTCCTAGGGGCAGCGGGGGGGGATGGAGAGACCCAGTACTTC
j_gene: TRBJ2-3; d_gene: .; abundance: .; v_gene: TRBV5-1; CDR3aa: CASSSPGETARTDTQYF; CDR3nt: TGCGCCAGCAGCTCCCCCGGGGAAACTGCACGGACAGATACGCAGTATTTT
j_gene: TRBJ1-5; d_gene: .; abundance: .; v_gene: TRBV6-6; CDR3aa: CASSPDFVQPQHF; CDR3nt: TGTGCCAGCAGTCCCGACTTTGTTCAGCCCCAGCATTTT
j_gene: TRBJ1-4; d_gene: .; abundance: few; v_gene: TRBV28; CDR3aa: CASSSFRGLSTNEKLFF; CDR3nt: TGTGCCAGCAGTTCGTTCCGCGGACTCTCAACTAATGAAAAACTGTTTTTT
j_gene: TRBJ2-5; d_gene: .; abundance: .; v_gene: TRBV15; CDR3aa: CATSTYVSAQETQYF; CDR3nt: TGTGCCACCAGCACCTATGTGTCGGCCCAAGAGACCCAGTACTTC